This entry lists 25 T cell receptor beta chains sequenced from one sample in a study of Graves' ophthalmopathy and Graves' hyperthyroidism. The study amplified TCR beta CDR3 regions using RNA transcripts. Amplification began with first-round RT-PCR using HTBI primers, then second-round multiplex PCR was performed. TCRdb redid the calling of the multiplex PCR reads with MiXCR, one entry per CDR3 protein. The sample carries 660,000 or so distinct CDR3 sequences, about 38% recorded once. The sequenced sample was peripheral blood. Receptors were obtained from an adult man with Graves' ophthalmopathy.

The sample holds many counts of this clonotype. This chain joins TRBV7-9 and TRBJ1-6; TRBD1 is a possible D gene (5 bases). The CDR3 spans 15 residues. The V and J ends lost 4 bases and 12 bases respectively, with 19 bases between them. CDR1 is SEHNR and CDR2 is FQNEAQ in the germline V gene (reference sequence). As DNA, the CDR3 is TGTGCCAGCAGCTACGGGGGGGACGCATGGGAACCCCTCCACTTT. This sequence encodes CASSYGGDAWEPLHF.

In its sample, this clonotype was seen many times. The CDR3 region is CASSEQPPGFPSYEQYF. The CDR3 DNA follows: TGTGCCAGCAGTGAACAACCGCCGGGATTCCCCTCGTACGAGCAGTACTTC. This rearrangement joins TRBV2 to TRBJ2-7; TRBD2 might be the D (5 bases). V gave up 2 bases and J gave up 4 bases, with 21 bases separating them. This CDR3 has 17 residues. Looked up from germline, CDR1 is SNHLY and CDR2 is FYNNEI.

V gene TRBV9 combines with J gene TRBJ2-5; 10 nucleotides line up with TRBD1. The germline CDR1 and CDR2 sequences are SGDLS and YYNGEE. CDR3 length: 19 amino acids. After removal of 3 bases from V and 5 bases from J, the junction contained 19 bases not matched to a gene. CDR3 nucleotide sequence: TGTGCCAGCAGCGCACCCGGGACAGGGGAAGTAGCGGGAAGCGAGACCCAGTACTTC. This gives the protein CASSAPGTGEVAGSETQYF.

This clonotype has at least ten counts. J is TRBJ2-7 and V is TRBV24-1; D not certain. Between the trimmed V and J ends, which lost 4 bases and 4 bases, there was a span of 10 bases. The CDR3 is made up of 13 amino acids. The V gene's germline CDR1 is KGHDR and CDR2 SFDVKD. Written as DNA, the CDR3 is TGTGCCACCAGTGAACTAACAGAGTACGAGCAGTACTTC. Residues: CATSELTEYEQYF.

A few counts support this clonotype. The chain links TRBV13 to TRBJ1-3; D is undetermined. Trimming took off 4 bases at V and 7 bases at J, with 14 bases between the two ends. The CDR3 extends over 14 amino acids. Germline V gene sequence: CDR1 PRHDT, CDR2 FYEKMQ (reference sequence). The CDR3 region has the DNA TGTGCCAGCAGCTCCCACCCCGGCGGGAACACCATATATTTT. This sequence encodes CASSSHPGGNTIYF.

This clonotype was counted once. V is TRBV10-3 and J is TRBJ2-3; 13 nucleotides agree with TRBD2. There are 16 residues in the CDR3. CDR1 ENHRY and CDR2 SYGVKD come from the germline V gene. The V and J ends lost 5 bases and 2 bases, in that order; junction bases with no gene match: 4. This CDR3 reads CAISPGLAGNTDTQYF. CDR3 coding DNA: TGTGCCATCAGTCCGGGACTAGCGGGGAACACAGATACGCAGTATTTT.

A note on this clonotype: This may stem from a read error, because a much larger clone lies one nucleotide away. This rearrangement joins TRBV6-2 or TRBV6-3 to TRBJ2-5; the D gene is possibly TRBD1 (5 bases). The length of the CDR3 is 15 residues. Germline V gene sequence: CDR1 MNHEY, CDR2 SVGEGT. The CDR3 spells CAISYSRQSQETQYF. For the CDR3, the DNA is TGTGCCATCAGTTACTCAAGACAGTCTCAAGAGACCCAGTACTTC.

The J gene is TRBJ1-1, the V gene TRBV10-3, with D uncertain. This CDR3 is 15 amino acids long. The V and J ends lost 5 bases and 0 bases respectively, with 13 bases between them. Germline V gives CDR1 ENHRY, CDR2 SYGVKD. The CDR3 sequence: CAISSMVSLNTEAFF. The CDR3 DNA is TGTGCCATCAGTAGTATGGTATCCTTGAACACTGAAGCTTTCTTT.

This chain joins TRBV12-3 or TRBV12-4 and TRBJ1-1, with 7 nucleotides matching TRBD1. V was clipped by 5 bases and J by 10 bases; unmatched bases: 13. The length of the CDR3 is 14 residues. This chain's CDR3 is CASSLTMGTAGAFF. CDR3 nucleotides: TGTGCCAGCAGTCTTACTATGGGGACAGCAGGAGCTTTCTTT.

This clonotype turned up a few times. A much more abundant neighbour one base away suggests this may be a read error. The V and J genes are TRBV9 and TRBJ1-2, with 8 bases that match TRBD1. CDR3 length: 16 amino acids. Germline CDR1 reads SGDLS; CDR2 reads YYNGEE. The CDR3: CASSVAGTGGYDGHTF. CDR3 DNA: TGTGCCAGCAGCGTAGCAGGGACAGGAGGATATGATGGCCACACCTTC.

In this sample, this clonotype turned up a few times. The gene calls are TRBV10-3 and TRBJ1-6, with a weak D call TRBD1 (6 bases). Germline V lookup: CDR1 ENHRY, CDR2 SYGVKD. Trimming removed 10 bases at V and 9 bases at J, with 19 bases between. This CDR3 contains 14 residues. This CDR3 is CASSPTTGASPLHF. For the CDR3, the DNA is TGTGCCAGCAGCCCCACAACGGGGGCTTCACCCCTCCACTTT.

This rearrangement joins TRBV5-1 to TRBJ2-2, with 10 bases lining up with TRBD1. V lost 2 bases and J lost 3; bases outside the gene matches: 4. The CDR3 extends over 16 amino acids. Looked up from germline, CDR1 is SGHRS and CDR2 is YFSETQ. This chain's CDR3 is CASSFLTGGDTGELFF. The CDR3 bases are TGCGCCAGCAGCTTCTTGACAGGGGGCGACACCGGGGAGCTGTTTTTT. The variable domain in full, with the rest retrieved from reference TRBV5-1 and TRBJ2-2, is KAGVTQTPRYLIKTRGQQVTLSCSPISGHRSVSWYQQTPGQGLQFLFEYFSETQRNKGNFPGRFSGRQFSNSRSEMNVSTLELGDSALYLCASSFLTGGDTGELFFGEGSRLTVL.

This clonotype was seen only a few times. The CDR3 is CASSLAGDVETQYF. CDR3 nucleotide sequence: TGTGCCAGCAGCTTAGCAGGGGATGTCGAGACCCAGTACTTC. V and J are TRBV11-2 and TRBJ2-5, with D maybe TRBD1 (6 bases). CDR1 is SGHAT and CDR2 is FQNNGV in the germline V gene. Deletions cut 1 base from V and 5 bases from J, with 11 bases between. The CDR3 runs to 14 residues. The full variable domain, rest sourced from reference TRBV11-2 and TRBJ2-5, is EAGVAQSPRYKIIEKRQSVAFWCNPISGHATLYWYQQILGQGPKLLIQFQNNGVVDDSQLPKDRFSAERLKGVDSTLKIQPAKLEDSAVYLCASSLAGDVETQYFGPGTRLLVL.

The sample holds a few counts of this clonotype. CDR3 region: CASSYGLAGGPAGELFF. The CDR3 DNA sequence: TGTGCCAGCAGCTACGGACTAGCGGGGGGGCCTGCCGGGGAGCTGTTTTTT. This chain uses TRBV5-4 with TRBJ2-2; 15 nucleotides line up with TRBD2. This CDR3 is built from 17 residues. The J segment lost 6 bases and the V segment lost 3 bases, leaving 6 bases of the junction unmatched. Germline V CDR1 and CDR2: SGHNT, YYREEE (reference sequence). Complete variable domain (other parts from reference TRBV5-4 and TRBJ2-2): ETGVTQSPTHLIKTRGQQVTLRCSSQSGHNTVSWYQQALGQGPQFIFQYYREEENGRGNFPPRFSGLQFPNYSSELNVNALELDDSALYLCASSYGLAGGPAGELFFGEGSRLTVL.

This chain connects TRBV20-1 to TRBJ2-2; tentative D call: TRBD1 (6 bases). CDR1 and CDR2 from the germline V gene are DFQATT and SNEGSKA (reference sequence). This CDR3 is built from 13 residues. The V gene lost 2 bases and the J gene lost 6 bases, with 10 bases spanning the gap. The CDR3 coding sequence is TGCAGTGCTAGAAGCTACAGGGCCGGGGAGCTGTTTTTT. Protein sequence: CSARSYRAGELFF.

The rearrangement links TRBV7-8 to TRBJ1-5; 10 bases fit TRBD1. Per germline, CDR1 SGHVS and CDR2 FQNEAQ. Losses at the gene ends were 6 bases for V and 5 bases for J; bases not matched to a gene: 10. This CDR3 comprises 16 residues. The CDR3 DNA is TGTGCCAGCAGTGCTCCCGGGACAGGGGACCATCAGCCCCAGCATTTT. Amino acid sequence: CASSAPGTGDHQPQHF.

CDR3 amino acids: CASSLPQVEAFF. DNA of the CDR3: TGTGCCAGCAGTTTACCGCAGGTTGAAGCTTTCTTT. This sequence joins TRBV28 and TRBJ1-1; no definite D call. V was pared by 2 bases and J by 7 bases, with 8 bases between. CDR3 size: 12 residues. Germline V gene sequence: CDR1 MDHEN, CDR2 SYDVKM.

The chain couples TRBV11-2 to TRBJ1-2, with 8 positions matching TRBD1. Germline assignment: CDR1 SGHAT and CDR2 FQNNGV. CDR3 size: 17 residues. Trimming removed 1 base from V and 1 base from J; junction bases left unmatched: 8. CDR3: CASSLGRGDRNNYGYTF. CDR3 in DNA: TGTGCCAGCAGCTTAGGGAGGGGGGACAGGAATAACTATGGCTACACCTTC.

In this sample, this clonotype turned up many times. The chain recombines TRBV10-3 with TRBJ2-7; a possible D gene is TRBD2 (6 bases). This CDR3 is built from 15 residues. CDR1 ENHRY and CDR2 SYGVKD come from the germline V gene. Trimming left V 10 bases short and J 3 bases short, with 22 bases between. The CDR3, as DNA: TGTGCCACCACCCGGGGGAAGGGGAGTGGCTACGAGCAGTACTTC. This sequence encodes CATTRGKGSGYEQYF.

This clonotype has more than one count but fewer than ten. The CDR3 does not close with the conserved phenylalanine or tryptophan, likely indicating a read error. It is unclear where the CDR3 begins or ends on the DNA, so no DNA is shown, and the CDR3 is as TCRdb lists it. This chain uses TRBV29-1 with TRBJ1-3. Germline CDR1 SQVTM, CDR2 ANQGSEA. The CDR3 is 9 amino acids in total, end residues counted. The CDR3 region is CSVEGLMEL.

The DNA of the CDR3 is TGTGCCAGCTCACCCTCAGACAGGGGTACCTACGAGCAGTACTTC. Its protein product is CASSPSDRGTYEQYF. The chain combines TRBV6-6 with TRBJ2-7, with 8 bases lining up with TRBD1. In germline, CDR1 is MNHNY, CDR2 SVGAGI (reference sequence). With V trimmed by 8 bases and J by 2 bases, 11 bases remained unmatched. This CDR3 has 15 residues.

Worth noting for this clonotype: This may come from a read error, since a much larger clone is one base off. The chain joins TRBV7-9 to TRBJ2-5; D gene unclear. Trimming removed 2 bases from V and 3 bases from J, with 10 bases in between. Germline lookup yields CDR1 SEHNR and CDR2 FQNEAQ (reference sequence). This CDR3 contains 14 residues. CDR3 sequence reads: CASSLTRIKETQYF. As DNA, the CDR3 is TGTGCCAGCAGCTTAACGAGGATTAAAGAGACCCAGTACTTC.

CDR3: CASSFGETSGTGRTQYF. The CDR3 DNA reads TGCGCCAGCAGCTTTGGTGAGACTAGCGGGACCGGTCGTACGCAGTATTTT. The genes are TRBV5-1 and TRBJ2-3, with TRBD2 matching 11 bases. CDR1 and CDR2 from the germline V gene are SGHRS and YFSETQ. After removal of 2 bases from V and 8 bases from J, the junction contained 13 bases not matched to a gene. This CDR3 comprises 17 residues.

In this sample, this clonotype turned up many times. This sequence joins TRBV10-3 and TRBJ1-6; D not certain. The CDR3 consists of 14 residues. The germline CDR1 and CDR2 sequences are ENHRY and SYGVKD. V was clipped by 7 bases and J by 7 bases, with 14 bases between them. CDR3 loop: CAIKAEITNSPLHF. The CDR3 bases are TGTGCCATCAAGGCCGAAATAACCAATTCACCCCTCCACTTT.

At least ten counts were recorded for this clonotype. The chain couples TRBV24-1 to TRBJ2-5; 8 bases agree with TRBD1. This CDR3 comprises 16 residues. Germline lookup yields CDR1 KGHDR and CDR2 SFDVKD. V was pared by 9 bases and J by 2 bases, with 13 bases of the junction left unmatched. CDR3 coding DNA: TGTGCCACCCAATCCAGAAGGACAGGGATACAAGAGACCCAGTACTTC. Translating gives CATQSRRTGIQETQYF.